This T cell receptor beta chain was recovered during a study of blood T cell repertoires in COVID-19. Study-level background: The United States, Italy and Spain were the sources of the acute and convalescent COVID-19 samples. PBMCs, B-cell-depleted T cells, or T cells provided the cDNA or gDNA that made up the material.

Under the authors' procedure: Amplified reference gene primers provided the basis for estimating nucleated cell counts. Sequencing used immunoSEQ multiplex PCR; TCRdb keeps in-frame clones, though not all of them. The D gene and trimming were derived from the DNA, and the V and J assignments and clone size from that table. The table includes roughly 98,000 clones, around four fifths detected once. The receptor was isolated from a woman in her seventies with active or convalescent COVID-19. The sequenced sample was peripheral blood.

This chain's CDR3 is CATSDLTGSGDTQYF. DNA for the CDR3: TGTGCCACCAGTGATTTGACAGGGTCGGGAGATACGCAGTATTTT. The V and J genes are TRBV24-1 and TRBJ2-3, with TRBD1 as a possible D gene (6 bases). Trimming pared 0 bases from V and 5 bases from J, leaving 11 bases between. CDR1 and CDR2 from the germline V gene are KGHDR and SFDVKD. The CDR3 totals 15 residues.